These 15 T cell receptor beta chains share one sample of origin, sequenced in a study of prognosis after radiotherapy for stage I lung cancer. The genomic DNA TCR beta CDR3 region underwent two rounds of multiplex PCR. Round-one PCR had primers specific to each TRBV and TRBJ gene. TCRdb redid the calling of the multiplex PCR reads with MiXCR, one entry per CDR3 protein. Of around 30,000 distinct CDR3 sequences in the sample, about 34% were seen once. The material was PBMCs, obtained before or after stereotactic body radiation therapy (not recorded which). The receptors come from a donor aged 50 or older with non-small cell lung cancer.

This clonotype was found many times. The chain combines TRBV7-2 with TRBJ2-5; 7 bases match TRBD2. V gave up 6 bases and J gave up 5 bases; unmatched junction bases: 12. The CDR3 loop spans 15 amino acids. From germline, CDR1 is SGHTA and CDR2 FQGNSA. Written as DNA, the CDR3 is TGTGCCAGCAGTCGACAGCGGGGTTTTACGGAGACCCAGTACTTC. This sequence encodes CASSRQRGFTETQYF.

There are many counts of this clonotype. The chain recombines TRBV12-3 or TRBV12-4 with TRBJ1-4; no firm D call. CDR3 length equals 11 residues. The ends were cut back, 1 base at V and 8 bases at J, with 2 bases in the middle. The CDR3: CASSLVEKLFF. Written as DNA, the CDR3 is TGTGCCAGCAGTTTAGTCGAAAAACTGTTTTTT.

This clonotype was counted at least ten times. The rearrangement joins TRBV6-1 to TRBJ2-7; 7 nucleotides match TRBD2. Germline CDR1 is MNHNS and CDR2 is SASEGT. J gave up 4 bases and V 5 bases, and 2 bases lay outside the gene matches. CDR3 size: 12 residues. This CDR3 reads CASSPSGYEQYF. CDR3 in DNA: TGTGCCAGCAGTCCTAGCGGATACGAGCAGTACTTC.

The table lists this clonotype with a few counts. This clone may be a read error of a much larger clone one base away. This CDR3 reads CSAQSLVEQYF. The CDR3 nucleotides read TGCAGTGCTCAGAGTCTTGTCGAGCAGTACTTC. The V and J genes are TRBV20-1 and TRBJ2-7; D gene uncertain. CDR1 is DFQATT and CDR2 is SNEGSKA in the germline V gene (reference sequence). The length of the CDR3 is 11 residues. The V gene lost 5 bases and the J gene lost 6 bases, with 11 bases spanning the gap.

This clonotype has at least ten counts. V and J are TRBV20-1 and TRBJ2-1; D might be TRBD2 (6 bases). This CDR3 region has 16 residues. Germline CDR1 is DFQATT and CDR2 is SNEGSKA (reference sequence). Trimming stripped 6 bases from V and 1 base from J, with 19 bases between. The DNA for the CDR3 is TGCAGTGCCCTAGGCGGCGTTAGCGGATCCTACAATGAGCAGTTCTTC. Its protein is CSALGGVSGSYNEQFF.

This clonotype has ten or more counts. J is TRBJ1-1 and V is TRBV20-1; 7 nucleotides match TRBD1. CDR3 length equals 14 residues. From germline, CDR1 is DFQATT and CDR2 SNEGSKA (reference sequence). This CDR3 is CNTHRGDMNTEAFF. The CDR3 nucleotides are TGCAACACCCACAGGGGCGACATGAACACTGAAGCTTTCTTT.

Notes on this clonotype: A much larger clone lies one base from this, so it may be a read error. The chain links TRBV7-2 to TRBJ2-7; unclear D gene. V was shortened by 2 bases and J by 5 bases, with 13 bases between the two germline ends. Per germline, CDR1 SGHTA and CDR2 FQGNSA. The CDR3 contains 14 residues. CDR3: CASSLHQVLDEQYF. The CDR3 DNA sequence: TGTGCCAGCAGCTTACATCAGGTTCTCGACGAGCAGTACTTC.

This clonotype appeared many times. V is TRBV28 and J is TRBJ2-7, with 16 bases matching TRBD2. This CDR3 has 19 amino acids. V shed 5 bases, J shed 3 bases, and the junction held 13 bases outside the gene matches. CDR1 is MDHEN, CDR2 SYDVKM, per germline. This CDR3 reads CASSLITGLAGGPDYEQYF. The CDR3 DNA reads as TGTGCCAGCAGTCTGATTACGGGACTAGCGGGAGGGCCTGACTACGAGCAGTACTTC.

This clonotype was detected ten times or more. V and J are TRBV12-3 or TRBV12-4 and TRBJ1-3; the D gene is possibly TRBD1 (5 bases). Trimming removed 7 bases from V and 1 base from J, with 14 bases in between. This CDR3 contains 15 residues. CDR3 DNA: TGTGCCAGCAAAAGGGGCCAATTTTCTGGAAACACCATATATTTT. This gives the protein CASKRGQFSGNTIYF.

Remarks on this clonotype: A much larger clonotype is one base distant, so this may be a read error. V is TRBV14 and J is TRBJ2-1; either TRBD1 or TRBD2 may supply D (6 bases each). The CDR3 has 13 residues. Per the germline V gene, CDR1 is SGHDN and CDR2 is FVKESK. The CDR3 reads CANSQMRGDEQFF. The DNA of the CDR3 is TGTGCCAACAGCCAAATGAGGGGGGATGAGCAGTTCTTC.

This clonotype was found many times. The chain combines TRBV7-2 with TRBJ2-1, with D maybe TRBD2 (6 bases). Per the germline V gene, CDR1 is SGHTA and CDR2 is FQGNSA. This CDR3 has 15 amino acids. V gave up 1 base and J gave up 4 bases, with 11 bases separating them. In nucleotides, the CDR3 is TGTGCCAGCAGCTTAGGGTCTAGCGTTTACAATGAGCAGTTCTTC. Translated: CASSLGSSVYNEQFF.

Remarks on this clonotype: A far larger clone is off by one base, so a read error is likely. The V and J genes are TRBV6-4 and TRBJ2-3; D perhaps matches TRBD2 (5 bases). The CDR3 is made up of 13 amino acids. The germline gives CDR1 MRHNA, CDR2 SNTAGT. Trimming took 2 bases from V and 5 from J, leaving 8 bases between them. For the CDR3, the DNA is TGTGCCAGCAGTGACGAGGGTTTAGATACGCAGTATTTT. Its protein is CASSDEGLDTQYF.

There are many counts of this clonotype. This rearrangement joins TRBV2 to TRBJ1-2; D not resolved. The CDR3 runs 14 residues. V lost 3 bases, J lost 2 bases, and 10 bases lay in between. Germline V gene sequence: CDR1 SNHLY, CDR2 FYNNEI. CDR3 loop: CASSEVRSNYGYTF. In DNA, the CDR3 is TGTGCCAGCAGTGAGGTCCGTTCCAACTATGGCTACACCTTC.

This clonotype was seen many times. The chain has TRBV6-1 and TRBJ1-1; D is ambiguous. Germline assignment: CDR1 MNHNS and CDR2 SASEGT. There are 12 residues in the CDR3. V was pared by 10 bases and J by 3 bases, with 12 bases between. CDR3: CATQHRDTEAFF. Here the CDR3 DNA reads TGTGCCACACAGCACCGGGACACTGAAGCTTTCTTT.

This clonotype has ten or more counts. V usage is TRBV10-2 and J usage is TRBJ1-2, with 9 bases matching TRBD1. Germline CDR1 and CDR2: WSHSY and SAAADI. The CDR3 has 13 amino acids. The V segment lost 6 bases and the J segment 3 bases; nucleotides outside the gene matches: 2. The CDR3 loop reads CASSRQGDYGYTF. The DNA of the CDR3 is TGCGCCAGCAGCAGACAGGGGGACTATGGCTACACCTTC.